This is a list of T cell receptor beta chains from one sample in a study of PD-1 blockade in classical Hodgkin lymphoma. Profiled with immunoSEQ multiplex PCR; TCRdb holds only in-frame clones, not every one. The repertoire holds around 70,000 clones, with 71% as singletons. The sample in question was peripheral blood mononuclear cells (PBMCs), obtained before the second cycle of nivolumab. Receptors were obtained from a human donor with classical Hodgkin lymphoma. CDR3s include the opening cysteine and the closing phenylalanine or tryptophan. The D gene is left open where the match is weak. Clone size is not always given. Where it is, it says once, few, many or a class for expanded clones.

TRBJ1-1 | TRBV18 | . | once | CASSQSGINTEAFF | TGTGCCAGCTCTCAATCGGGCATCAACACTGAAGCTTTCTTT
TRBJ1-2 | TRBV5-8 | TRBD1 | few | CASSFAWTGRDGYTF | TGTGCCAGCAGCTTCGCTTGGACAGGGCGGGATGGCTACACCTTC
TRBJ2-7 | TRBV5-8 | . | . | CASSLVWFDRQYF | TGTGCCAGCAGCTTGGTATGGTTTGACAGGCAGTACTTC
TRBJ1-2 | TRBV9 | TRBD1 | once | CASSVENRGLGYTF | TGTGCCAGCAGCGTAGAGAACAGGGGGCTTGGCTACACCTTC
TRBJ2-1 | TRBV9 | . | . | CASSVEGNSYNEQFF | TGTGCCAGCAGCGTAGAGGGTAATTCCTACAATGAGCAGTTCTTC
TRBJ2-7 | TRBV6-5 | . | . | CASSYRGWTYEQYF | TGTGCCAGCAGTTACAGGGGGTGGACCTACGAGCAGTACTTC
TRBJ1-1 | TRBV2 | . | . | CASSVTTVGAFF | TGTGCCAGCAGTGTAACGACAGTGGGAGCTTTCTTT
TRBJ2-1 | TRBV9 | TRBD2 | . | CASSPGLVRSYNEQFF | TGTGCCAGCAGCCCAGGACTAGTGCGTTCCTACAATGAGCAGTTCTTC
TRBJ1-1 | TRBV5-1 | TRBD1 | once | CASSLGGQGRLNTEAFF | TGCGCCAGCAGCTTGGGGGGACAGGGTCGGTTGAACACTGAAGCTTTCTTT
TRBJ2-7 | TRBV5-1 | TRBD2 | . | CASSLSLAGPYEQYF | TGCGCCAGCAGCTTGAGTCTAGCGGGCCCTTACGAGCAGTACTTC
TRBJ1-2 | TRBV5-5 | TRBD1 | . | CASIAGTASNYGYTF | TGTGCCAGCATCGCCGGGACAGCCTCTAACTATGGCTACACCTTC
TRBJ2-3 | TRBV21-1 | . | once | CASSKAPFYRGLVQDTQYF | TGTGCCAGCAGCAAAGCCCCCTTTTACAGGGGATTGGTACAGGATACGCAGTATTTT
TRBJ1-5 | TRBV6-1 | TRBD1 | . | CASSEAGQGTYSNQPQHF | TGTGCCAGCAGTGAAGCGGGACAGGGCACCTATAGCAATCAGCCCCAGCATTTT
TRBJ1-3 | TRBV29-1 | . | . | CSVEGGSGNTIYF | TGCAGCGTCGAAGGTGGCTCTGGAAACACCATATATTTT
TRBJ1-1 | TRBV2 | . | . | CASSKTGTPNTEAFF | TGTGCCAGCAGCAAGACCGGGACACCGAACACTGAAGCTTTCTTT
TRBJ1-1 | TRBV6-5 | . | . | CATWVLNGEAFF | TGTGCCACCTGGGTTTTGAACGGTGAAGCTTTCTTT
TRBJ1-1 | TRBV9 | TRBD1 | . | CASSAQGYTEAFF | TGTGCCAGCAGCGCACAGGGGTACACTGAAGCTTTCTTT
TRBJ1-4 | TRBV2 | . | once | CASKKGANEKLFF | TGTGCCAGCAAAAAGGGGGCTAATGAAAAACTGTTTTTT
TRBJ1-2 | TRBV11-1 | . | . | CASSPDGNGYTF | TGTGCCAGCAGCCCGGACGGAAATGGCTACACCTTC
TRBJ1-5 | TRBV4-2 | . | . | CASSAGGALNSNQPQHF | TGTGCCAGCAGCGCGGGGGGGGCGCTTAATAGCAATCAGCCCCAGCATTTT
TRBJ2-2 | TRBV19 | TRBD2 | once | CASRAGGLNTGELFF | TGTGCCAGTAGAGCGGGAGGGCTGAACACCGGGGAGCTGTTTTTT
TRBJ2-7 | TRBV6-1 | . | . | CASTLGGAYEQYF | TGTGCCAGCACCCTCGGTGGCGCCTACGAGCAGTACTTC
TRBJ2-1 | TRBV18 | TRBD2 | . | CASSPPVGRAYNEQFF | TGTGCCAGCTCACCACCGGTCGGGAGGGCCTACAATGAGCAGTTCTTC
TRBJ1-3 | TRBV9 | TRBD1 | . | CASSSRQGLSGNTIYF | TGTGCCAGCAGCTCCCGACAGGGGCTCTCTGGAAACACCATATATTTT
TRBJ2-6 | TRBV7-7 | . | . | CASSGDRVPQSRANVLTF | TGTGCCAGCAGCGGGGATCGAGTGCCACAAAGTCGGGCCAACGTCCTGACTTTC
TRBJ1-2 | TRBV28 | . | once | CASSIQASNYGYTF | TGTGCCAGCAGTATACAGGCTTCTAACTATGGCTACACCTTC
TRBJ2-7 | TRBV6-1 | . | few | CASSRTPRDEQYF | TGTGCCAGCAGCCGAACCCCCAGGGACGAGCAGTACTTC
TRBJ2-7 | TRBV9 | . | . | CASSVATSSYEQYF | TGTGCCAGCAGCGTCGCTACAAGTTCCTACGAGCAGTACTTC
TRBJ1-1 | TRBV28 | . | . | CASRLVGNTEAFF | TGTGCCAGCAGACTCGTAGGGAACACTGAAGCTTTCTTT
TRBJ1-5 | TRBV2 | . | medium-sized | CASSATLGGGNQPQHF | TGTGCCAGCAGCGCTACCCTCGGGGGGGGCAATCAGCCCCAGCATTTT
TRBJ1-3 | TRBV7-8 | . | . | CASSLAGRVITGNTIYF | TGTGCCAGCAGCTTAGCGGGCAGGGTTATTACAGGAAACACCATATATTTT
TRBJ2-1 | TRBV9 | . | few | CASSPRSGGNNEQFF | TGTGCCAGCAGCCCCCGTTCGGGCGGGAACAATGAGCAGTTCTTC
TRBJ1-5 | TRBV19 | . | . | CASSIDDPVHGPQHF | TGTGCCAGTAGTATAGACGACCCGGTCCACGGGCCCCAGCATTTT
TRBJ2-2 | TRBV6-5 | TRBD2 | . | CASSYSREGAGELFF | TGTGCCAGCAGTTACTCGCGGGAGGGCGCCGGGGAGCTGTTTTTT
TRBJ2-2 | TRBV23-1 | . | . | CASRAADSPDPGELFF | TGCGCCAGCAGAGCCGCGGACTCTCCGGACCCCGGGGAGCTGTTTTTT
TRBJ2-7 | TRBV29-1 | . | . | CSVRDTSYEQYF | TGCAGCGTCCGGGACACTTCCTACGAGCAGTACTTC
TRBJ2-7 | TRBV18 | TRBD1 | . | CASCSGQTYEQYF | TGTGCCAGCTGTTCGGGACAGACGTACGAGCAGTACTTC
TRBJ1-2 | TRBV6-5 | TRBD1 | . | CASSYGTETNYGYTF | TGTGCCAGCAGTTACGGGACAGAGACCAACTATGGCTACACCTTC
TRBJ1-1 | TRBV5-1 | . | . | CASSLDPGVNTEAFF | TGCGCCAGCAGCTTGGACCCAGGGGTTAACACTGAAGCTTTCTTT
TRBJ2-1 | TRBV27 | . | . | CASSFGTQVRSEQFF | TGTGCCAGCAGCTTCGGGACGCAGGTTCGAAGTGAGCAGTTCTTC
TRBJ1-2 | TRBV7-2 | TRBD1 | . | CASSFLTGESGYTF | TGTGCCAGCAGCTTCCTGACAGGGGAGAGTGGCTACACCTTC
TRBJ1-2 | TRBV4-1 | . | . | CASSLPGGLSNYGYTF | TGCGCCAGCAGCCTTCCCGGGGGGCTGTCTAACTATGGCTACACCTTC
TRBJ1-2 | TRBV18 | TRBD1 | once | CASSKAIGQGSYGYTF | TGTGCCAGCTCAAAAGCTATCGGACAGGGCTCCTATGGCTACACCTTC
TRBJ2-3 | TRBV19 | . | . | CASSIAQGFTDTQYF | TGTGCCAGTAGTATCGCGCAGGGATTCACAGATACGCAGTATTTT
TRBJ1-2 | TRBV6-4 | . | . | CASSRGPSYGYTF | TGTGCCAGCAGCCGGGGGCCGTCCTATGGCTACACCTTC
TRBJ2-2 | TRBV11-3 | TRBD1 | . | CASSMPGGHSGELFF | TGTGCCAGCAGTATGCCAGGGGGCCATTCCGGGGAGCTGTTTTTT
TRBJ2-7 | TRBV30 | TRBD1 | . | CAAQTGNDEQYF | TGTGCCGCCCAGACAGGGAACGACGAGCAGTACTTC
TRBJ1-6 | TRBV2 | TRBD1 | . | CASRQEGAMDSPLHF | TGTGCCAGCAGACAAGAGGGGGCGATGGATTCACCCCTCCACTTT
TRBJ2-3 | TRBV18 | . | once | CASTANLGTDTQYF | TGTGCCAGCACGGCCAATCTCGGCACAGATACGCAGTATTTT
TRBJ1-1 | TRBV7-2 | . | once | CASSLNWGLSTEAFF | TGTGCCAGCAGCTTAAATTGGGGGTTGAGCACTGAAGCTTTCTTT
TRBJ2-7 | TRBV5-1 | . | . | CASSPPTDSYEQYF | TGCGCCAGCAGCCCGCCGACCGACAGCTACGAGCAGTACTTC
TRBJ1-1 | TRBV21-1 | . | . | CASSRHGHNTEAFF | TGTGCCAGCAGCCGTCACGGACATAACACTGAAGCTTTCTTT
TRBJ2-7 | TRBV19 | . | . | CASSMAIGGHEQYF | TGTGCCAGTAGTATGGCTATCGGGGGCCACGAGCAGTACTTC
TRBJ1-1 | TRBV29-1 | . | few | CSVGALMNTEAFF | TGCAGCGTTGGGGCGCTCATGAACACTGAAGCTTTCTTT
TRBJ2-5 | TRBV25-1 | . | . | CASTHGGETQYF | TGTGCCAGCACGCATGGCGGGGAGACCCAGTACTTC